The 10 T cell receptor beta chains presented below share a single source sample, sequenced in a study of regulatory T cells in long-lasting Graves disease. Sequencing libraries for TCR beta were prepared with iRepertoire HTBI primers and Arm-PCR of CDR3 regions. Using its own MiXCR run on the multiplex PCR reads, TCRdb lists one record per CDR3 protein. The repertoire has approximately 400,000 distinct CDR3 sequences, about 15% of them found once; the top ten carry over 7.5%. Stated time point: newly diagnosed GD, antithyroid drugs for less than 3 months. Following extraction of RNA from PBMCs, that RNA was used to make the TCR library. The same sample was also studied in work on T cells in Graves' hyperthyroidism and ophthalmopathy.

The sample in question was peripheral blood mononuclear cells (PBMCs), obtained at new diagnosis, from a patient treated with antithyroid drugs. All receptors derive from a middle-aged woman with Graves disease.

Many counts were recorded for this clonotype. This chain connects TRBV9 to TRBJ1-4; 9 bases align to TRBD1. The germline V gene encodes CDR1 SGDLS and CDR2 YYNGEE. Trimming cost V 3 bases and J 3 bases; bases outside gene matches: 0. The CDR3 is 14 amino acids. The DNA of the CDR3 is TGTGCCAGCAGCGGGACAGGGGCTAATGAAAAACTGTTTTTT. It codes for CASSGTGANEKLFF.

V is TRBV12-3 or TRBV12-4 and J is TRBJ2-7, with D hard to call. V dropped 8 bases and J dropped 4 bases, with 12 bases sitting between them. This CDR3 region has 12 residues. CDR3 nucleotides: TGTGCCAGCGGGAAGGCTCGATACGAGCAGTACTTC. Encoded protein: CASGKARYEQYF.

The sample holds many counts of this clonotype. The chain joins TRBV5-1 to TRBJ2-7, with 9 bases matching TRBD1. V gave up 2 bases and J gave up 1 base; unmatched junction bases: 4. CDR3 length: 15 amino acids. Germline V lookup: CDR1 SGHRS, CDR2 YFSETQ. As DNA, the CDR3 is TGCGCCAGCAGCTTCGGGACAGGGTTTTCCTACGAGCAGTACTTC. Amino acid sequence: CASSFGTGFSYEQYF.

This clonotype appeared a few times. V is TRBV5-5 and J is TRBJ2-3; D uncertain. Germline V CDR1 and CDR2: SGHKS, YYEKEE (reference sequence). The CDR3 runs 11 residues. V gave up 4 bases and J gave up 5 bases, with 5 bases separating them. CDR3 loop: CASSALDTQYF. CDR3 bases: TGTGCCAGCAGCGCACTAGATACGCAGTATTTT. Together with reference TRBV5-5 and TRBJ2-3, the CDR3 gives the full variable domain: DAGVTQSPTHLIKTRGQQVTLRCSPISGHKSVSWYQQVLGQGPQFIFQYYEKEERGRGNFPDRFSARQFPNYSSELNVNALLLGDSALYLCASSALDTQYFGPGTRLTVL.

This clonotype was counted at least ten times. This rearrangement joins TRBV20-1 to TRBJ2-7; either TRBD1 or TRBD2 may fit D (6 bases each). There are 15 residues in the CDR3. V gave up 0 bases and J gave up 7 bases, with 19 bases separating them. Germline lookup yields CDR1 DFQATT and CDR2 SNEGSKA (reference sequence). In DNA, the CDR3 is TGCAGTGCTAGAGATGAGGTCGGGGGCCTGAGAGAGCAGTACTTC. The encoded protein is CSARDEVGGLREQYF.

In this sample, this clonotype turned up many times. V and J are TRBV27 and TRBJ2-7; either TRBD1 or TRBD2 may fit D (5 bases each). Trimming shortened V by 0 bases and J by 2 bases, and 11 bases separated the two germline ends. Germline-derived CDR1 and CDR2 are MNHEY and SMNVEV (reference sequence). The CDR3 length is 15 residues. CDR3 DNA sequence: TGTGCCAGCAGTTTATCGTTTCCGGGGCCCTACGAGCAGTACTTC. Its translation: CASSLSFPGPYEQYF.

Comments on this clonotype: This may arise from a read error, as a much more abundant clone is one base away. The chain links TRBV3-1 to TRBJ1-5; no clear D. CDR1 and CDR2 from the germline V gene are LGHDT and YNNKEL (reference sequence). Trimming took 0 bases from V and 5 from J, leaving 11 bases between them. CDR3 length: 15 residues. CDR3 sequence: CASSQDGKPDQPQHF. CDR3 DNA: TGTGCCAGCAGCCAAGACGGAAAGCCTGATCAGCCCCAGCATTTT.

The sample holds many counts of this clonotype. The J gene is TRBJ2-5, the V gene TRBV28; 9 bases fit TRBD2. Trimming cost V 5 bases and J 7 bases; bases outside gene matches: 11. The CDR3 loop spans 15 amino acids. Germline V lookup: CDR1 MDHEN, CDR2 SYDVKM. The CDR3 region is CASSRSGGPLVTQYF. In DNA form, the CDR3 reads TGTGCCAGCAGTCGTAGCGGGGGCCCTTTAGTGACCCAGTACTTC.

This clonotype was recorded many times. V is TRBV28 and J is TRBJ2-1; 7 nucleotides agree with TRBD2. Germline values: CDR1 MDHEN, CDR2 SYDVKM. The J segment lost 4 bases and the V segment lost 5 bases, leaving 11 bases of the junction unmatched. CDR3 length: 16 amino acids. CDR3 loop: CASSPRGEGPYNEQFF. For the CDR3, the DNA is TGTGCCAGCAGTCCCCGGGGGGAGGGCCCTTACAATGAGCAGTTCTTC.

This clonotype was seen only a few times. A read error is possible here, since a much larger clone lies one base away. The rearrangement links TRBV28 to TRBJ2-2, with 10 bases aligning to TRBD2. This CDR3 has 16 residues. Germline V gene lookup returns CDR1 MDHEN and CDR2 SYDVKM. V lost 5 bases, J lost 3 bases, and 6 bases stayed unmatched. Written as DNA, the CDR3 is TGTGCCAGCAGTGGACTAGCGGAAGCGGACACCGGGGAGCTGTTTTTT. Protein sequence: CASSGLAEADTGELFF.